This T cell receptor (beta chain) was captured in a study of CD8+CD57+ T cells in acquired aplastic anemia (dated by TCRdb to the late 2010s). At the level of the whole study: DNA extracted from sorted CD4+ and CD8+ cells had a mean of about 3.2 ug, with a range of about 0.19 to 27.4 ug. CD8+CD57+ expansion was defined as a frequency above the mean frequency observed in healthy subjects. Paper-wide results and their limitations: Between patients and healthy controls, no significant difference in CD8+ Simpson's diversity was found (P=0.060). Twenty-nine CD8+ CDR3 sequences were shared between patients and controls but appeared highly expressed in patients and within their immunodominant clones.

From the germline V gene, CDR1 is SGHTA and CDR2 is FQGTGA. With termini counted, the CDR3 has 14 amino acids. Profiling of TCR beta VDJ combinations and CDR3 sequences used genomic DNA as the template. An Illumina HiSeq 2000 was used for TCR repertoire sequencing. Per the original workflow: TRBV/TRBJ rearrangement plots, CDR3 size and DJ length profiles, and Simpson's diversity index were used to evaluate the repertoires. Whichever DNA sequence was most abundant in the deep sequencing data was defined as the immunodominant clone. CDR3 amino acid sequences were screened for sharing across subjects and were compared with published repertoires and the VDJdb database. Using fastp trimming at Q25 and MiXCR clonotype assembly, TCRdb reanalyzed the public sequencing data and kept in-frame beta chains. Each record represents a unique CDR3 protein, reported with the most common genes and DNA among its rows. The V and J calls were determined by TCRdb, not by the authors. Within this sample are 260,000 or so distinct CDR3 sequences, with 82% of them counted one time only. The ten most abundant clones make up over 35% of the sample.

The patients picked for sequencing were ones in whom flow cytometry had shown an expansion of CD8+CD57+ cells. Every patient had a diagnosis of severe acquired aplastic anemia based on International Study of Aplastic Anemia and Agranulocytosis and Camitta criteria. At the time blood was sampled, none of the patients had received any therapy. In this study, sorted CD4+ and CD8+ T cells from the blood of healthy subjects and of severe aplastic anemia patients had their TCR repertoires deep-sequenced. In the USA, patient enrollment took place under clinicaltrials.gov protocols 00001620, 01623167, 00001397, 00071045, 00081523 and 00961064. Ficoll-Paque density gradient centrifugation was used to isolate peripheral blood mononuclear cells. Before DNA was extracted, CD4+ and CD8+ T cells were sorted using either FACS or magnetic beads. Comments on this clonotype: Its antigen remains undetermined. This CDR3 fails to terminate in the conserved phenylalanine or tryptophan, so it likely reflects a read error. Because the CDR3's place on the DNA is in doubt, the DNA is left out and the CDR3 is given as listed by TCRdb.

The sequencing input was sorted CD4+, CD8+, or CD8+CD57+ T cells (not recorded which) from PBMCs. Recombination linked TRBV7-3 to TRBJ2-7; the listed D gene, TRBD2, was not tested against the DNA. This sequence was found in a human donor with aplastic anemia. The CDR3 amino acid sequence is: CASSLASIGGANVL.